This record concerns one T cell receptor (beta chain) sequence. The data were taken from a study of sequential checkpoint blockade in melanoma. Study in general: Each arm's sequence ended with maintenance nivolumab. Roughly 20 patients had matched tumor biopsies before treatment and at week 13 after nivolumab or ipilimumab alone.

Assay used: immunoSEQ multiplex PCR; TCRdb lists only in-frame clones, some missing. The profile shows 5,000 to 8,000 clones, 19% of them singletons. Treatment of the sample: randomized to nivolumab then ipilimumab (arm A) or the reverse (arm B). CDR3 size: 14 residues. The V gene's germline CDR1 is SGHNT and CDR2 YENEEA. The junction had 1 base not matched to a gene; V was cut back by 0 bases and J by 3 bases. This specimen was tumor tissue (inferred from file names), taken from a patient given nivolumab and ipilimumab in sequence. The receptor was derived from a human donor with melanoma. The V and J genes are TRBV11-3 and TRBJ1-2; 7 nucleotides agree with TRBD1. This CDR3 is CASSLDGTDYGYTF. CDR3 DNA: TGTGCCAGCAGCTTAGACGGGACAGACTATGGCTACACCTTC.